Included here is one T cell receptor beta chain sequence, with context. Antigen unknown. These data are taken from a study of long-term antiretroviral therapy in people with HIV. Study results and limitations: Versus controls, repertoires in people with HIV had narrower CDR3 length ranges.

Clinicians in the United States treated all participants with HIV. Researchers report immunoSEQ v3.0 was run at survey level. Here immunoSEQ multiplex PCR was the method, and the copy in TCRdb shows in-frame clones only, minus some. The table has 20,000 to 25,000 clones, approximately 84% seen once. This CDR3 contains 15 residues. The germline V and J ends were trimmed by 0 bases and 6 bases, with 13 bases remaining between them. Germline lookup yields CDR1 SGHKS and CDR2 YYEKEE (reference sequence). V usage is TRBV5-5 and J usage is TRBJ1-5; D is possibly TRBD1 (6 bases). The sample consisted of unsorted PBMCs, taken 0.5 years after starting antiretroviral therapy. The sequence derives from a man between 18 and 29 years old with HIV. CDR3 in amino acids: CASSLDRVAGQPQHF. The CDR3 DNA reads TGTGCCAGCAGCTTGGACAGGGTCGCGGGTCAGCCCCAGCATTTT.